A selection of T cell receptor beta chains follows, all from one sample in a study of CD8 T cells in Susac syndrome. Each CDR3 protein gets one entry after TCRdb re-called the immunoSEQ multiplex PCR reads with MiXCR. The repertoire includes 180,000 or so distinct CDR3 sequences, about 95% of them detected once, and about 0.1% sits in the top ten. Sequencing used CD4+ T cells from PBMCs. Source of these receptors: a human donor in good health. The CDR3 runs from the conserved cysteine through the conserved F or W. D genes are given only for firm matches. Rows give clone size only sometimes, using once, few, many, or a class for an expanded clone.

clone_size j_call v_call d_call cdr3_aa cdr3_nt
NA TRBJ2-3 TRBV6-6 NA CASRLDQSTDTQYF TGTGCCAGCAGGCTGGATCAATCCACAGATACGCAGTATTTT
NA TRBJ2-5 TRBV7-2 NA CASSLGHGEGQETQYF TGTGCCAGCAGCTTAGGTCACGGGGAAGGCCAAGAGACCCAGTACTTC
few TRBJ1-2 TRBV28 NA CASSLAGYGYTF TGTGCCAGCAGTTTAGCGGGTTACGGCTACACCTTC
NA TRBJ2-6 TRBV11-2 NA CASSLVQDSGANVLTF TGTGCCAGCAGCTTAGTTCAGGACTCTGGGGCCAACGTCCTGACTTTC
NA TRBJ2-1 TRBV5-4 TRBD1 CASSRDSHPYNEQFF TGTGCCAGCAGCCGGGACAGTCATCCCTACAATGAGCAGTTCTTC
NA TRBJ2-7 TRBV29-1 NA CSVLFARSSYEQYF TGCAGCGTCCTTTTTGCGCGGAGCTCCTACGAGCAGTACTTC
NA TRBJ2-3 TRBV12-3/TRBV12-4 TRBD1 CASRSPAGQGTTDTQYF TGTGCCAGCAGGTCCCCGGCGGGACAGGGTACGACAGATACGCAGTATTTT
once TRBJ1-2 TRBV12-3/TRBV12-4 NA CASSSLATTYGYTF TGTGCCAGCAGTAGCTTGGCGACGACCTATGGCTACACCTTC
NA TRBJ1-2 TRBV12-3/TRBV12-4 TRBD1 CASSLSGGLVDYGYTF TGTGCCAGCAGTTTATCAGGGGGGCTAGTGGACTATGGCTACACCTTC
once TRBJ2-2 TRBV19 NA CASSIFISDTGELFF TGTGCCAGTAGTATTTTTATTTCGGACACCGGGGAGCTGTTTTTT
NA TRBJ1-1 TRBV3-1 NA CASSQGEADTEAFF TGTGCCAGCAGCCAGGGGGAAGCGGACACTGAAGCTTTCTTT
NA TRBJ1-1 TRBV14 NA CASSQETGGSYTEAFF TGTGCCAGCAGCCAAGAAACCGGCGGATCCTACACTGAAGCTTTCTTT
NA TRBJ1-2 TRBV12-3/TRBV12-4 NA CASSGQNYGYTF TGTGCCAGCAGCGGACAGAACTATGGCTACACCTTC
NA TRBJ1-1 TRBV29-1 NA CSVAPISTEAFF TGCAGCGTTGCCCCGATTTCCACTGAAGCTTTCTTT
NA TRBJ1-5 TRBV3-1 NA CASSQDAVSPQHF TGTGCCAGCAGCCAAGACGCGGTGAGTCCCCAGCATTTT
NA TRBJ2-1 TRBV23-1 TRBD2 CASSPGLVPQNNNEQFF TGCGCCAGCAGTCCTGGACTAGTCCCCCAAAACAACAATGAGCAGTTCTTC
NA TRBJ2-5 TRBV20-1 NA CSASDQETQYF TGCAGTGCTAGTGACCAAGAGACCCAGTACTTC
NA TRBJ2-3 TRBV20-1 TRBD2 CSVSTGASGGNTQYF TGCAGTGTCTCAACCGGGGCTAGCGGGGGGAATACGCAGTATTTT
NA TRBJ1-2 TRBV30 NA CACEGAYNYGYTF TGTGCCTGCGAAGGGGCCTATAACTATGGCTACACCTTC
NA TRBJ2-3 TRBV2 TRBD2 CASLWEREIDTQYF TGTGCCAGCCTCTGGGAGCGGGAGATAGATACGCAGTATTTT
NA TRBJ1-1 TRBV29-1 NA CSVGRETADAFF TGCAGCGTTGGGCGGGAAACGGCTGATGCTTTCTTT
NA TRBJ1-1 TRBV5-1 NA CASSSDGGADTEAFF TGCGCCAGCAGCTCGGATGGGGGGGCGGACACTGAAGCTTTCTTT
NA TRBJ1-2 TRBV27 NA CASSFRGSGYTF TGTGCCAGCAGTTTTCGGGGGTCTGGCTACACCTTC
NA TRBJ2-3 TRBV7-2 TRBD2 CASSHAGGGTQYF TGTGCCAGCAGCCATGCGGGGGGAGGAACGCAGTATTTT
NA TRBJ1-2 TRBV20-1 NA CSAAASNLYGYTF TGCAGTGCTGCGGCTTCTAACCTCTATGGCTACACCTTC
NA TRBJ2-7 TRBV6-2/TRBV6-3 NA CASSPGFSYEQYF TGTGCCAGCAGTCCCGGGTTCTCCTACGAGCAGTACTTC
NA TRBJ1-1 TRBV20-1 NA CSARDRGSGNTEAFF TGCAGTGCTAGAGATCGAGGTAGCGGGAACACTGAAGCTTTCTTT
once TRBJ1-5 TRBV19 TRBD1 CASRPEGQLYQPQHF TGTGCCAGCCGACCGGAGGGACAGTTGTATCAGCCCCAGCATTTT
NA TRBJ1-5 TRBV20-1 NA CSARDPQAGSNQPQHF TGCAGTGCTAGAGATCCCCAAGCGGGCAGCAATCAGCCCCAGCATTTT
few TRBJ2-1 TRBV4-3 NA CASSQESYNEQFF TGCGCCAGCAGCCAAGAGAGTTACAATGAGCAGTTCTTC
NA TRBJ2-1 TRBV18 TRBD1 CASSPDRDEQFF TGTGCCAGCTCACCAGACAGGGATGAGCAGTTCTTC